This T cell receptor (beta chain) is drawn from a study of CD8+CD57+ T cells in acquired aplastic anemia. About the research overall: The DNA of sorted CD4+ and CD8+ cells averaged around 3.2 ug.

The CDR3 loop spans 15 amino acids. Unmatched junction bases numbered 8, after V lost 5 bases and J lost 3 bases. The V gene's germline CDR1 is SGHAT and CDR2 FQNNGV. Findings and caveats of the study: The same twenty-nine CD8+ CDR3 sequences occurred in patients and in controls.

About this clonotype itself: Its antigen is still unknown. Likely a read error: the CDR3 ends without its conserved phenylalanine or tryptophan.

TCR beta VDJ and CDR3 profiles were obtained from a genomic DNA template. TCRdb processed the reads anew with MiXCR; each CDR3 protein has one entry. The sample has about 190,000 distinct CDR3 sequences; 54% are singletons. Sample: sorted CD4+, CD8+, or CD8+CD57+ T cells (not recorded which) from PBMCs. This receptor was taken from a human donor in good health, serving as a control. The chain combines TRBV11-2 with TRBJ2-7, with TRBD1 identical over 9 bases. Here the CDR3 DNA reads TGTGCCAGCAGCCAGGACAGGGGAGGCTTCTACGAGCAGTACCTC. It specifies CASSQDRGGFYEQYL.